The 27 T cell receptor beta chains listed next were all sequenced from one sample in a study of blood T cell repertoires in COVID-19. Libraries were prepared by immunoSEQ multiplex PCR; TCRdb keeps only in-frame clonotypes and omits some of them. The sample consists of about 240,000 clones, around 82% of them appearing once. The specimen sequenced was peripheral blood. The receptors originated from a woman in her 70s with acute or convalescent COVID-19.

J is TRBJ1-1 and V is TRBV28; 8 bases line up with TRBD1. V trimming: 6 bases; J trimming: 3 bases; junction bases outside the gene matches: 6. The CDR3 extends over 14 amino acids. CDR1 and CDR2 (germline): MDHEN, SYDVKM. CDR3 sequence: CASRPGGADTEAFF. The CDR3 nucleotides are TGTGCCAGCAGACCAGGGGGCGCGGACACTGAAGCTTTCTTT.

The rearrangement links TRBV19 to TRBJ1-6; a weak D match, TRBD1 (5 bases). CDR1 is LNHDA and CDR2 is SQIVND in the germline V gene (reference sequence). The length of the CDR3 is 15 residues. V was cut by 3 bases and J by 9 bases, with 15 bases left in between. CDR3 sequence (DNA): TGTGCCAGTAGTATGAGCCCCTCCGGGGGTTCACCCCTCCACTTT. Translating gives CASSMSPSGGSPLHF.

This clone has a handful of counts. The chain has TRBV3-1 (or the pseudogene TRBV3-2) and TRBJ1-5; 9 positions match TRBD1. Losses at the gene ends were 5 bases for V and 7 bases for J; bases not matched to a gene: 6. The germline V gene encodes CDR1 LGHDT and CDR2 YNNKEL (reference sequence). The CDR3 totals 14 residues. The CDR3 DNA is TGTGCCAGCAGCGATACAGGGGGCAGGCAGCCCCAGCATTTT. Translated: CASSDTGGRQPQHF.

The rearrangement joins TRBV3-1 (or the pseudogene TRBV3-2) to TRBJ1-3; D remains unclear. CDR3 length: 15 residues. Trimming removed 0 bases at V and 3 bases at J, with 9 bases between. The germline gives CDR1 LGHDT, CDR2 YNNKEL (reference sequence). CDR3 loop: CASSQDLQIGNTIYF. DNA for the CDR3: TGTGCCAGCAGCCAAGATCTCCAGATTGGAAACACCATATATTTT.

V and J are TRBV19 and TRBJ1-3; D remains unclear. CDR1 and CDR2 from the germline V gene are LNHDA and SQIVND (reference sequence). This CDR3 has 14 amino acids. Trimming pared 10 bases from V and 2 bases from J, leaving 15 bases between. CDR3: CATGEGGTGNTIYF. The DNA for the CDR3 is TGTGCCACCGGAGAAGGAGGAACTGGAAACACCATATATTTT.

J is TRBJ1-2 and V is TRBV10-3, with D maybe TRBD1 (6 bases). This CDR3 region has 14 residues. V was clipped by 5 bases and J by 7 bases, with 17 bases between them. CDR1 ENHRY and CDR2 SYGVKD come from the germline V gene. The CDR3 sequence is CAISLTGPTGGYTF. CDR3 in DNA: TGTGCCATCAGTCTTACAGGGCCCACGGGTGGCTACACCTTC.

The chain uses TRBV7-2 and TRBJ2-1; 10 positions agree with TRBD2. CDR1 and CDR2 from the germline V gene are SGHTA and FQGNSA. This CDR3 contains 15 residues. Trimming took 3 bases from V and 7 from J; bases not matched to a gene: 6. CDR3 DNA sequence: TGTGCCAGCAGCTTTACTAGCGGGGCAAGGAATGAGCAGTTCTTC. It encodes CASSFTSGARNEQFF.

The genes are TRBV27 and TRBJ1-6, with TRBD1 identical over 8 bases. The CDR3 is 17 residues long. Trimming removed 7 bases from V and 0 bases from J; junction bases left unmatched: 8. CDR1 is MNHEY, CDR2 SMNVEV, per germline (reference sequence). CDR3 DNA: TGTGCCAGCAAATCAGGGGGCTATAGCTCCTATAATTCACCCCTCCACTTT. This gives the protein CASKSGGYSSYNSPLHF.

The chain recombines TRBV20-1 with TRBJ1-1; 7 bases map to TRBD1. The ends lost 3 bases at V and 4 bases at J; junction bases unmatched: 8. The CDR3 extends over 14 amino acids. Germline CDR1 reads DFQATT; CDR2 reads SNEGSKA (reference sequence). The CDR3 DNA follows: TGCAGTGCTAGTTTATTATCAGGGGGCACTGAAGCTTTCTTT. This gives the protein CSASLLSGGTEAFF.

V usage is TRBV5-5 and J usage is TRBJ2-2; 8 positions match TRBD1. Per germline, CDR1 SGHKS and CDR2 YYEKEE (reference sequence). CDR3 length: 14 residues. V was pared by 4 bases and J by 7 bases, with 6 bases of the junction left unmatched. DNA of the CDR3: TGTGCCAGCAGCACACAGGGGGTTAACGGGGAGCTGTTTTTT. This sequence encodes CASSTQGVNGELFF.

The rearrangement joins TRBV2 to TRBJ2-3; no reliable D call. The V end lost 1 base, the J end lost 4 bases, and 12 bases lay between the germline ends. The germline V gene has CDR1 SNHLY and CDR2 FYNNEI. The CDR3 spans 15 residues. The CDR3 region is CASSEGVVAADTQYF. The CDR3 DNA is TGTGCCAGCAGTGAAGGGGTGGTAGCAGCAGATACGCAGTATTTT. The whole variable domain, filled in from reference TRBV2 and TRBJ2-3, reads EPEVTQTPSHQVTQMGQEVILRCVPISNHLYFYWYRQILGQKVEFLVSFYNNEISEKSEIFDDQFSVERPDGSNFTLKIRSTKLEDSAMYFCASSEGVVAADTQYFGPGTRLTVL.

This clone was counted a few times. CDR3 nucleotide sequence: TGTGCCAGCAGTCCCGGGACTGGCACCTACGAGCAGTACTTC. Translating it yields CASSPGTGTYEQYF. This chain uses TRBV2 with TRBJ2-7, with D perhaps matching TRBD2 (6 bases). The germline V and J ends were trimmed by 5 bases and 2 bases, with 13 bases remaining between them. Germline CDR1 and CDR2: SNHLY and FYNNEI. CDR3 length equals 14 residues.

The V and J genes are TRBV18 and TRBJ2-1; 9 bases map to TRBD2. This CDR3 has 13 amino acids. The V and J ends lost 5 bases and 8 bases, in that order; junction bases with no gene match: 4. CDR1 is KGHSH and CDR2 is LQKENI in the germline V gene. CDR3 region: CASSGTSSDEQFF. CDR3 in DNA: TGTGCCAGCTCAGGGACTAGCTCGGATGAGCAGTTCTTC.

The table lists this clone with many counts. This chain uses TRBV11-2 with TRBJ1-5; the D is unclear. V lost 3 bases and J lost 4, with 7 bases in between. In germline, CDR1 is SGHAT, CDR2 FQNNGV. CDR3 length: 13 residues. The CDR3 sequence is CASSLGQNQPQHF. The DNA of the CDR3 is TGTGCCAGCAGCTTGGGCCAGAATCAGCCCCAGCATTTT.

V usage is TRBV10-1 and J usage is TRBJ1-5; perhaps TRBD1 as D (5 bases). The V gene lost 3 bases and the J gene lost 6 bases, with 18 bases spanning the gap. Germline-derived CDR1 and CDR2 are WNHNN and SYGVQD (reference sequence). The CDR3 is made up of 16 amino acids. The CDR3 loop reads CASSDDRRPGGQPQHF. In DNA, the CDR3 is TGCGCCAGCAGTGACGACCGAAGACCGGGGGGTCAGCCCCAGCATTTT.

The V gene is TRBV28, the J gene TRBJ2-2; D is possibly TRBD1 (6 bases). Germline lookup yields CDR1 MDHEN and CDR2 SYDVKM. Deletions cut 10 bases from V and 2 bases from J, with 11 bases between. The CDR3 has 13 residues. CDR3 residues: CAIRQANTGELFF. The CDR3 nucleotides read TGTGCCATCCGACAGGCCAACACCGGGGAGCTGTTTTTT.

V usage is TRBV14 and J usage is TRBJ2-3, with TRBD2 identical over 8 bases. Germline-derived CDR1 and CDR2 are SGHDN and FVKESK. CDR3 size: 17 residues. Unmatched junction bases numbered 6, after V lost 1 base and J lost 0 bases. The CDR3 nucleotides read TGTGCCAGCAGCCAAGTTGGGACTAGGACCAGCACAGATACGCAGTATTTT. Residues: CASSQVGTRTSTDTQYF.

This clone has a handful of counts. The V and J genes are TRBV10-3 and TRBJ1-2; no clear D gene. Germline V gene data show CDR1 as ENHRY and CDR2 as SYGVKD. The V gene lost 4 bases and the J gene lost 1 base, with 7 bases spanning the gap. The CDR3 extends over 13 amino acids. The CDR3 DNA is TGTGCCATCAGTGCGGCGGATAACTATGGCTACACCTTC. Amino acid sequence: CAISAADNYGYTF.

The rearrangement joins TRBV2 to TRBJ2-2; 7 bases line up with TRBD1. The CDR3 extends over 16 amino acids. Losses at the gene ends were 6 bases for V and 3 bases for J; bases not matched to a gene: 10. CDR1 SNHLY and CDR2 FYNNEI come from the germline V gene. The chain's CDR3 is CASSSGPGQYTGELFF. CDR3 in DNA: TGTGCCAGCAGCTCTGGACCGGGACAGTACACCGGGGAGCTGTTTTTT.

This chain uses TRBV2 with TRBJ2-7; 8 bases fit TRBD2. The CDR3 extends over 12 amino acids. V trimming: 8 bases; J trimming: 7 bases; junction bases outside the gene matches: 7. Germline V gene data show CDR1 as SNHLY and CDR2 as FYNNEI. For the CDR3, the DNA is TGTGCCAGCGCGGGGGGTGTGGGAGAGCAGTACTTC. This encodes CASAGGVGEQYF.

The V and J genes are TRBV4-1 and TRBJ1-1; D is possibly TRBD1 (6 bases). The germline CDR1 and CDR2 sequences are MGHRA and YSYEKL. V gave up 6 bases and J gave up 0 bases, with 11 bases separating them. The CDR3 contains 14 residues. This CDR3 is CASSPGQMNTEAFF. CDR3 DNA: TGCGCCAGCAGTCCAGGACAGATGAACACTGAAGCTTTCTTT.

The J gene is TRBJ2-7, the V gene TRBV5-1, with 12 positions matching TRBD1. Unmatched junction bases numbered 7, after V lost 4 bases and J lost 5 bases. This CDR3 has 15 amino acids. CDR1 and CDR2 from the germline V gene are SGHRS and YFSETQ. This CDR3 reads CASSGGQGAWNEQYF. Here the CDR3 DNA reads TGCGCCAGCAGCGGGGGACAGGGGGCTTGGAACGAGCAGTACTTC.

In the case of this clone: Other nucleotide sequences from this sample produce the same CDR3. The chain uses TRBV7-2 and TRBJ1-1; possibly TRBD1 for D (5 bases). This CDR3 is 14 amino acids long. The germline CDR1 and CDR2 sequences are SGHTA and FQGNSA. The V end lost 1 base, the J end lost 3 bases, and 9 bases lay between the germline ends. This CDR3 is CASSLVGGYTEAFF. DNA for the CDR3: TGTGCCAGCAGCTTAGTTGGGGGGTACACTGAAGCTTTCTTT.

The chain has TRBV5-4 and TRBJ2-3, with D tentatively TRBD2 (6 bases). V shed 0 bases and J shed 0 bases, with 11 bases lying between them. This CDR3 has 16 amino acids. Germline V gene lookup returns CDR1 SGHNT and CDR2 YYREEE (reference sequence). The CDR3 is CASSLESLASTDTQYF. The DNA for the CDR3 is TGTGCCAGCAGCTTGGAGTCACTAGCCAGCACAGATACGCAGTATTTT. Supplemented by reference TRBV5-4 and TRBJ2-3, the full variable domain reads ETGVTQSPTHLIKTRGQQVTLRCSSQSGHNTVSWYQQALGQGPQFIFQYYREEENGRGNFPPRFSGLQFPNYSSELNVNALELDDSALYLCASSLESLASTDTQYFGPGTRLTVL.

The rearrangement joins TRBV12-3 or TRBV12-4 to TRBJ1-2; 7 nucleotides align to TRBD1. Losses at the gene ends were 7 bases for V and 5 bases for J; bases not matched to a gene: 7. This CDR3 has 13 amino acids. Written as DNA, the CDR3 is TGTGCCAGCATGCCGGACAGGCTATATGGCTACACCTTC. It encodes CASMPDRLYGYTF.

The rearrangement links TRBV7-2 to TRBJ2-1, with 11 bases identical to TRBD2. Germline V gene lookup returns CDR1 SGHTA and CDR2 FQGNSA. CDR3 size: 16 residues. V lost 4 bases to trimming and J lost 6 bases; unmatched junction nucleotides: 8. This chain's CDR3 is CASSSRTSGRTNEQFF. The CDR3 bases are TGTGCCAGCAGCTCCCGGACTAGCGGGCGTACCAATGAGCAGTTCTTC.

V usage is TRBV28 and J usage is TRBJ1-5; D is possibly TRBD1 (5 bases). With 7 bases removed from V and 5 bases from J, the gap between germline ends came to 18 bases. This CDR3 has 15 amino acids. The germline V gene has CDR1 MDHEN and CDR2 SYDVKM. CDR3 amino acids: CASTSLDSFDQPQHF. The CDR3 DNA follows: TGTGCCAGCACCTCTCTCGACAGTTTCGATCAGCCCCAGCATTTT. Full variable domain (missing parts from reference TRBV28 and TRBJ1-5): DVKVTQSSRYLVKRTGEKVFLECVQDMDHENMFWYRQDPGLGLRLIYFSYDVKMKEKGDIPEGYSVSREKKERFSLILESASTNQTSMYLCASTSLDSFDQPQHFGDGTRLSIL.